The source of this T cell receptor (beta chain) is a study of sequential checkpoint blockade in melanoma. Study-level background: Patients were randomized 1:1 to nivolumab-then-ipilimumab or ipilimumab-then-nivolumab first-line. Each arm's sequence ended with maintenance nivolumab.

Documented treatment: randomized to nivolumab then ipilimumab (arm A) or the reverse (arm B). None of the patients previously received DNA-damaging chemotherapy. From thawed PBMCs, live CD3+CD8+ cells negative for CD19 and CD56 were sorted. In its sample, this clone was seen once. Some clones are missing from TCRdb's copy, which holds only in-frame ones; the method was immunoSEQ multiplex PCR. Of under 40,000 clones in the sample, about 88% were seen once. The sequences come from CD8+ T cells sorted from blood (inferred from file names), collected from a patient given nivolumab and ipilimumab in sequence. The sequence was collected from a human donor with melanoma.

The CDR3 DNA sequence: TGTGCCAGCAGCTTAAACGGGTGGGGCGATGAGCAGTTCTTC. This encodes CASSLNGWGDEQFF. The chain recombines TRBV7-6 with TRBJ2-1; possibly TRBD1 for D (5 bases). CDR3 length equals 14 residues. Germline V lookup: CDR1 SGHVS, CDR2 FNYEAQ. V lost 2 bases and J 8 bases, leaving 13 bases between the germline ends.